Sequencing of this T cell receptor beta chain was carried out in a study of T-cell memory formation after mild COVID-19. The CDR3 sequence is 15 residues long. Trimming cost V 6 bases and J 7 bases; bases outside gene matches: 7. The germline V gene encodes CDR1 MDHEN and CDR2 SYDVKM. TCRdb recomputed calls from the 5' RACE reads with MiXCR, one row per CDR3 protein. The sample consists of about 200,000 distinct CDR3 sequences, 9.5% of them appearing once. This clonotype came up a few times. The target antigen is unknown. The study's findings and limits: CD4/CD8 balance characterized clones contracting day 15 to 85, and CD4+ skew characterized later expanders.

Material: PBMCs or a T cell subset sorted from them (not recorded which). The receptor comes from a young man who had mild COVID-19 (a few samples of this study predate the infection). Cell type and time point are not known. The rearrangement joins TRBV28 to TRBJ1-6; 9 nucleotides align to TRBD1. CDR3 loop: CASSRSGTGNSPLHF. Here the CDR3 DNA reads TGTGCCAGCAGCCGTTCCGGGACAGGGAATTCACCCCTCCACTTT.